This entry lists 7 T cell receptor beta chains sequenced from one sample in a study of blood T cell repertoires in COVID-19. TCRdb keeps only in-frame clones here, not all; method: immunoSEQ multiplex PCR. Among roughly 320,000 clones listed, 85% were seen once. Sequenced material: peripheral blood. These receptors originate from a human donor in a cohort sampled during active COVID-19.

The gene calls are TRBV5-1 and TRBJ2-3; unclear D gene. This CDR3 has 14 residues. Germline values: CDR1 SGHRS, CDR2 YFSETQ. Trimming removed 5 bases at V and 0 bases at J, with 10 bases between. This CDR3 is CASSFSRSTDTQYF. DNA for the CDR3: TGCGCCAGCAGTTTTTCCAGGAGCACAGATACGCAGTATTTT.

The chain combines TRBV27 with TRBJ2-1; D gene unclear. The V end was cut by 2 bases, the J end by 6 bases, with 11 bases between. The germline V gene has CDR1 MNHEY and CDR2 SMNVEV (reference sequence). The CDR3 runs to 14 residues. The CDR3 DNA reads as TGTGCCAGCAGTTTAGGGCAGGCTTCCAATGAGCAGTTCTTC. This encodes CASSLGQASNEQFF.

This chain links TRBV9 with TRBJ2-7; a possible D gene is TRBD1 (6 bases). Germline-derived CDR1 and CDR2 are SGDLS and YYNGEE. There are 15 residues in the CDR3. The V end lost 3 bases, the J end lost 7 bases, and 20 bases lay between the germline ends. The CDR3: CASSALPSNQGEQYF. The CDR3 region has the DNA TGTGCCAGCAGCGCCCTTCCGTCCAATCAGGGGGAGCAGTACTTC.

The rearrangement uses TRBV19 and TRBJ1-6, with D unresolved. CDR1 LNHDA and CDR2 SQIVND come from the germline V gene (reference sequence). V shed 3 bases and J shed 8 bases, with 8 bases lying between them. The CDR3 has 13 residues. The CDR3 DNA sequence: TGTGCCAGTAGTATGCAGGTTGATTCACCCCTCCACTTT. Encoded protein: CASSMQVDSPLHF.

The chain links TRBV29-1 to TRBJ2-2; D unclear. Trimming removed 7 bases at V and 3 bases at J, with 12 bases between. Germline V gene data show CDR1 as SQVTM and CDR2 as ANQGSEA. This CDR3 region has 13 residues. Written as DNA, the CDR3 is TGCAGCGCCGGAGCCCCCCACACCGGGGAGCTGTTTTTT. Its translation is CSAGAPHTGELFF.

This chain uses TRBV29-1 with TRBJ2-7; D is possibly TRBD1 (7 bases). This CDR3 has 13 amino acids. The germline V and J ends were trimmed by 6 bases and 2 bases, with 14 bases remaining between them. From germline, CDR1 is SQVTM and CDR2 ANQGSEA. The CDR3 loop is CSVRRGPAYEQYF. CDR3 DNA sequence: TGCAGCGTACGGAGGGGGCCAGCCTACGAGCAGTACTTC.

V gene TRBV2 combines with J gene TRBJ1-1; TRBD1 is a possible D gene (5 bases). The CDR3 contains 13 residues. V lost 6 bases and J lost 6, with 14 bases in between. Germline CDR1 reads SNHLY; CDR2 reads FYNNEI. CDR3 sequence reads: CASRRGLVAEAFF. In DNA, the CDR3 is TGTGCCAGCAGAAGGGGCCTGGTCGCTGAAGCTTTCTTT. Complete variable domain (other parts from reference TRBV2 and TRBJ1-1): EPEVTQTPSHQVTQMGQEVILRCVPISNHLYFYWYRQILGQKVEFLVSFYNNEISEKSEIFDDQFSVERPDGSNFTLKIRSTKLEDSAMYFCASRRGLVAEAFFGQGTRLTVV.